The subject of this entry is one TCR beta chain. Its antigen is unknown. The sample contains more than one DNA sequence encoding this CDR3. Single viable CD3+CD4+CD8-CD45RO+ cells were sorted as the memory CD4+ T cells. Serostatus was set by detecting CMV pp150, pp28, p38, p52 IgG. Assay: immunoSEQ multiplex PCR; the TCRdb copy retains only in-frame clones and omits some. The repertoire holds some 52,000 clones, about 86% seen once, with 1.5% to 2% in the top ten. The record originates from a study of memory CD4+ T cells and cytomegalovirus serostatus. Regarding the study as a whole: CMV serostatus prediction reached median AUC 0.95, or 0.91 with US-trained model.

The clonotype originates from an adult in good health and CMV-seropositive. Sequencing used memory CD4+ T cells from blood.

The CDR3 spells CASSQDRNTEAFF. The CDR3 nucleotides are TGCGCCAGCAGCCAAGACAGGAACACTGAAGCTTTCTTT. This chain joins TRBV4-3 and TRBJ1-1; D gene unclear. The CDR3 totals 13 residues. With 0 bases removed from V and 1 base from J, the gap between germline ends came to 3 bases. Germline V gene sequence: CDR1 LGHNA, CDR2 YSLEER.